The 28 T cell receptor beta chains below all came from one sample that was sequenced in a study of T cells in Graves' hyperthyroidism and ophthalmopathy. TCR beta CDR3 sequences were amplified from RNA transcripts. The HTBI primer set drove a first-round RT-PCR of the TCR CDR3. TCRdb reprocessed the multiplex PCR reads with MiXCR, giving one entry per CDR3 protein. In the table there are 300,000 to 500,000 distinct CDR3 sequences, 15% of which are singletons. The sample consisted of blood. All receptors come from a woman in her 30s with Graves' hyperthyroidism.

The J gene is TRBJ2-1, the V gene TRBV9, with 10 bases matching TRBD1. The germline V gene encodes CDR1 SGDLS and CDR2 YYNGEE. This CDR3 has 16 residues. V was pared by 0 bases and J by 7 bases, with 7 bases of the junction left unmatched. In DNA, the CDR3 is TGTGCCAGCAGCGTAGAAGACAGGGGGCTACGGAATGAGCAGTTCTTC. Residues: CASSVEDRGLRNEQFF.

This clonotype has at least ten counts. This chain links TRBV5-1 with TRBJ2-1, with D perhaps matching TRBD1 (6 bases). V shed 2 bases and J shed 7 bases, with 10 bases lying between them. CDR3 length: 13 amino acids. Germline CDR1 and CDR2: SGHRS and YFSETQ. CDR3 sequence: CASSFDRQNEQFF. In DNA form, the CDR3 reads TGCGCCAGCAGCTTCGACAGGCAAAATGAGCAGTTCTTC. The complete variable domain, with remaining parts taken from reference TRBV5-1 and TRBJ2-1, reads KAGVTQTPRYLIKTRGQQVTLSCSPISGHRSVSWYQQTPGQGLQFLFEYFSETQRNKGNFPGRFSGRQFSNSRSEMNVSTLELGDSALYLCASSFDRQNEQFFGPGTRLTVL.

Remarks on this clonotype: Given a much more abundant clone one base away, this may be a read error. V usage is TRBV12-3 or TRBV12-4 and J usage is TRBJ1-5; D not resolved. The CDR3 totals 13 residues. DNA for the CDR3: TGTGCCAGCAGTCCCAGTAGCGATCAGCCCCAGCATTTT. Residues: CASSPSSDQPQHF.

This clonotype has only a few counts. The CDR3 region is CASSPRLAGHNEQFF. CDR3 coding DNA: TGTGCCAGCAGCCCACGACTAGCGGGGCACAATGAGCAGTTCTTC. This chain uses TRBV3-1 with TRBJ2-1; 11 bases align to TRBD2. V shed 4 bases and J 5 bases; nucleotides not matched to a gene: 4. This CDR3 comprises 15 residues. Germline V gives CDR1 LGHDT, CDR2 YNNKEL (reference sequence).

This clonotype was detected only a few times. The chain uses TRBV6-1 and TRBJ1-5; D call uncertain. The CDR3 runs 14 residues. Per the germline V gene, CDR1 is MNHNS and CDR2 is SASEGT. With 6 bases removed from V and 3 bases from J, the gap between germline ends came to 12 bases. The CDR3 coding sequence is TGTGCCAGCAGCGCTACCCCAGTCAATCAGCCCCAGCATTTT. Translating gives CASSATPVNQPQHF.

Comment on this clonotype: Germline and junction disagree at one end, which may indicate a read error. The V and J genes are TRBV11-2 and TRBJ1-4; 7 positions match TRBD1. CDR1 is SGHAT, CDR2 FQNNGV, per germline. This CDR3 region has 13 residues. The chain's CDR3 is CASRLGGTEYLFF. The CDR3 DNA follows: TGTGCCAGCAGATTAGGGGGGACAGAATACCTGTTTTTT.

This clonotype has a count of ten or more. The V and J genes are TRBV5-1 and TRBJ2-2; possibly TRBD2 for D (6 bases). The germline V gene encodes CDR1 SGHRS and CDR2 YFSETQ. Deletions cut 3 bases from V and 4 bases from J, with 22 bases between. The CDR3 is 18 residues long. The DNA for the CDR3 is TGCGCCAGCAGCTGGACTACTTTTCCCCCGGAGGGCACCGGGGAGCTGTTTTTT. Protein: CASSWTTFPPEGTGELFF.

Note on this clonotype: A read error likely explains this, since a far larger clone differs by one base. This chain uses TRBV6-1 with TRBJ2-7; D is unclear. Germline assignment: CDR1 MNHNS and CDR2 SASEGT. The CDR3 spans 11 residues. The CDR3 nucleotides read TGTGCCAGCAGTGGATACTACAAGCAGTACTTC. Its translation is CASSGYYKQYF.

The chain combines TRBV20-1 with TRBJ2-7; D is perhaps TRBD2 (6 bases). The CDR3 spans 13 residues. Germline V lookup: CDR1 DFQATT, CDR2 SNEGSKA (reference sequence). The V end lost 3 bases, the J end lost 4 bases, and 13 bases lay between the germline ends. DNA for the CDR3: TGCAGTGCTAGCGGGAGTTCTTTTTACGAGCAGTACTTC. Protein product: CSASGSSFYEQYF.

This clonotype was recorded many times. The chain has TRBV7-2 and TRBJ2-3, with 8 bases that match TRBD1. The CDR3 has 13 amino acids. V trimming: 6 bases; J trimming: 10 bases; junction bases outside the gene matches: 9. Germline V gene lookup returns CDR1 SGHTA and CDR2 FQGNSA. CDR3 in DNA: TGTGCCAGCAGTCCGGGACAGGAAAGGTCGCAGTATTTT. It translates to CASSPGQERSQYF.

This clonotype was seen at least ten times. The V call is TRBV6-5, the J call TRBJ1-4; 7 bases fit TRBD1. Germline trimming cut 6 bases from V and 5 bases from J; bases unmatched to any gene: 9. Germline CDR1 MNHEY, CDR2 SVGAGI. This CDR3 contains 15 residues. For the CDR3, the DNA is TGTGCCAGCAGAAATTCCGGGACAGTGAATGAAAAACTGTTTTTT. It specifies CASRNSGTVNEKLFF.

There are many counts of this clonotype. The V and J genes are TRBV30 and TRBJ2-2; 7 bases fit TRBD1. Germline V gene sequence: CDR1 GTSNPN, CDR2 SVGIG (reference sequence). Losses at the gene ends were 6 bases for V and 0 bases for J; bases not matched to a gene: 1. The CDR3 consists of 13 residues. The chain's CDR3 is CACQGANTGELFF. The CDR3, as DNA: TGTGCCTGTCAGGGGGCGAACACCGGGGAGCTGTTTTTT.

The rearrangement joins TRBV28 to TRBJ1-2; a weak D match, TRBD1 (6 bases). Trimming shortened V by 3 bases and J by 8 bases, and 13 bases separated the two germline ends. Per germline, CDR1 MDHEN and CDR2 SYDVKM. The CDR3 contains 13 residues. In nucleotides, the CDR3 is TGTGCCAGCAGTTTGGAGATCAGGGGAGGCTACACCTTC. It codes for CASSLEIRGGYTF.

This clonotype was observed a few times. The chain links TRBV2 to TRBJ2-5; D is undetermined. The V and J ends lost 2 bases and 2 bases respectively, with 12 bases between them. Per germline, CDR1 SNHLY and CDR2 FYNNEI. This CDR3 spans 15 amino acids. This chain's CDR3 is CASSELGQTQETQYF. The CDR3 DNA follows: TGTGCCAGCAGTGAACTCGGGCAAACTCAAGAGACCCAGTACTTC.

This clonotype came up many times. The chain recombines TRBV12-3 or TRBV12-4 with TRBJ1-4; 8 nucleotides align to TRBD1. J was trimmed by 2 bases and V by 6 bases; bases with no gene match: 8. The CDR3 length is 16 residues. CDR3 sequence reads: CASRPNDRGTNEKLFF. In nucleotides, the CDR3 is TGTGCCAGCAGACCCAATGACAGGGGCACTAATGAAAAACTGTTTTTT.

This sequence joins TRBV20-1 and TRBJ2-2, with 10 bases identical to TRBD2. Germline V CDR1 and CDR2: DFQATT, SNEGSKA (reference sequence). After removal of 3 bases from V and 8 bases from J, the junction contained 6 bases not matched to a gene. The CDR3 runs to 14 residues. CDR3 loop: CSASPGTSVGELFF. CDR3 DNA: TGCAGTGCTAGCCCCGGGACTAGCGTGGGGGAGCTGTTTTTT.

For this clonotype: This may arise from a read error, as a much more abundant clone is one base away. The rearrangement joins TRBV10-3 to TRBJ2-1; D gene unclear. This CDR3 has 16 amino acids. Per the germline V gene, CDR1 is ENHRY and CDR2 is SYGVKD. The CDR3 sequence is CAIMESTAPSCNEQFF. CDR3 coding DNA: TGTGCCATCATGGAGTCAACAGCTCCATCCTGCAATGAGCAGTTCTTC.

The table lists this clonotype with many counts. The gene calls are TRBV12-3 or TRBV12-4 and TRBJ1-3; the D gene is possibly TRBD1 (6 bases). This CDR3 spans 13 amino acids. Trimming pared 3 bases from V and 7 bases from J, leaving 10 bases between. CDR3 residues: CASSLGHSNTIYF. In DNA, the CDR3 is TGTGCCAGCAGTTTGGGACATAGTAACACCATATATTTT.

At least ten counts were recorded for this clonotype. The chain couples TRBV3-1 to TRBJ1-4, with D perhaps matching TRBD1 (5 bases). CDR3 length: 18 residues. The V and J ends lost 1 base and 1 base respectively, with 16 bases between them. Germline V CDR1 and CDR2: LGHDT, YNNKEL (reference sequence). The CDR3 coding sequence is TGTGCCAGCAGCCAAGGGTCCCCCGGGGGAGTAACTAATGAAAAACTGTTTTTT. Protein: CASSQGSPGGVTNEKLFF.

Comments on this clonotype: At one end the junction does not follow the germline gene, possibly because of a read error. The CDR3 DNA reads TGTGCCAGCAAAACAGGGAAGAACTATGGCCACACCTTC. It translates to CASKTGKNYGHTF. The chain carries TRBV6-9 and TRBJ1-2; maybe TRBD1 (6 bases). The germline CDR1 and CDR2 sequences are MNHGY and SVAAGI. The CDR3 loop spans 13 amino acids.

The chain couples TRBV6-2 or TRBV6-3 to TRBJ2-3; D is possibly TRBD1 (6 bases). V lost 6 bases and J lost 0, with 19 bases in between. CDR1 and CDR2 from the germline V gene are MNHEY and SVGEGT. This CDR3 contains 17 residues. CDR3 nucleotide sequence: TGTGCCAGCAGCCGGGGTCGGGGACACCTTAGCACAGATACGCAGTATTTT. It yields the protein CASSRGRGHLSTDTQYF.

This clonotype was seen ten or more times. The gene calls are TRBV2 and TRBJ1-5; 9 bases agree with TRBD1. This CDR3 contains 14 residues. Germline V CDR1 and CDR2: SNHLY, FYNNEI. Trimming cost V 8 bases and J 7 bases; bases outside gene matches: 9. The CDR3: CASGEQGARQPQHF. The CDR3 region has the DNA TGTGCCAGCGGGGAACAGGGGGCGCGGCAGCCCCAGCATTTT.

This clonotype was picked up many times. This sequence joins TRBV7-8 and TRBJ2-1; TRBD1 agrees at 7 bases. This CDR3 contains 15 residues. The germline V gene encodes CDR1 SGHVS and CDR2 FQNEAQ. Trimming removed 0 bases from V and 8 bases from J; junction bases left unmatched: 7. The CDR3 sequence: CASSLATTGRDEQFF. The CDR3, as DNA: TGTGCCAGCAGCTTAGCTACGACAGGGCGGGATGAGCAGTTCTTC.

This sequence joins TRBV6-1 and TRBJ2-5, with TRBD1 matching over 10 bases. Per germline, CDR1 MNHNS and CDR2 SASEGT. The CDR3 totals 14 residues. V was pared by 4 bases and J by 5 bases, with 4 bases of the junction left unmatched. The CDR3 coding sequence is TGTGCCAGCAGTGGACAGGGGGCTGAGGAGACCCAGTACTTC. Protein sequence: CASSGQGAEETQYF.

V is TRBV6-2 or TRBV6-3 and J is TRBJ2-2, with unresolved D. There are 11 residues in the CDR3. Trimming took off 6 bases at V and 5 bases at J, with 4 bases between the two ends. Germline CDR1 is MNHEY and CDR2 is SVGEGT. The CDR3 region has the DNA TGTGCCAGCAGAGTGACCGGGGAGCTGTTTTTT. Amino acids: CASRVTGELFF.

Many counts were recorded for this clonotype. The V call is TRBV18, the J call TRBJ1-4; no definite D call. CDR1 and CDR2 (germline): KGHSH, LQKENI. The V end lost 3 bases, the J end lost 8 bases, and 7 bases lay between the germline ends. The length of the CDR3 is 12 residues. CDR3 protein: CASSPRREKLFF. CDR3 DNA sequence: TGTGCCAGCTCACCTCGGCGGGAAAAACTGTTTTTT.

The chain is built from TRBV27 and TRBJ2-6; D call uncertain. Trimming shortened V by 2 bases and J by 0 bases, and 11 bases separated the two germline ends. The CDR3 runs to 17 residues. The germline V gene has CDR1 MNHEY and CDR2 SMNVEV (reference sequence). This chain's CDR3 is CASSLTVQSSGANVLTF. The CDR3 DNA sequence: TGTGCCAGCAGTTTAACGGTACAGAGCTCTGGGGCCAACGTCCTGACTTTC.

This clonotype was seen a few times. This sequence joins TRBV9 and TRBJ1-1; D is unclear. The CDR3 is 14 residues long. Deletions cut 0 bases from V and 4 bases from J, with 10 bases between. The V gene's germline CDR1 is SGDLS and CDR2 YYNGEE. CDR3 amino acids: CASSVEGRSTEAFF. The CDR3, as DNA: TGTGCCAGCAGCGTAGAAGGCAGATCCACTGAAGCTTTCTTT.